This T cell receptor beta chain was obtained from a study of T-cell memory formation after mild COVID-19 (dated by TCRdb to the early 2020s). About the investigation overall: Most TCR sequence clusters were specific to one of the two donors. The cohort was made up of two young adult volunteers, one female and one male, who were previously healthy. Longitudinal TCRalpha and TCRbeta repertoire sequencing tracked T-cell clones expanding and contracting after mild COVID-19 in two donors. General study outcomes and caveats: Some responding clones were detected in pre-infection memory, suggesting pre-existing cross-reactive memory T cells joined the SARS-CoV-2 response. Clones that contracted from day 15 to 85 showed balanced CD4/CD8 phenotypes, whereas a second wave of clones that expanded from day 15 to 37 leaned towards CD4+. Whether the second-wave clones peaking on day 37 were SARS-CoV-2 specific was not confirmed. The study covered only a couple of mild cases, and larger cohorts including severe cases with pre-infection samples were considered necessary. Contracting CD4+ clones turned up mainly in the CM and EM memory subsets, whereas EMRA was where CD8+ clones were enriched.

On this clonotype: It lacks a known antigen. Within one base of it there is no much larger clone, and no base qualities were kept.

Ficoll-Paque density gradient centrifugation was used to isolate PBMCs. TCRdb lists the instrument as Illumina NovaSeq 6000. Using 5'RACE with constant-segment primers, TCRalpha and TCRbeta cDNA libraries were constructed, with sample barcodes and unique molecular identifiers added in the process. RNA was extracted from every sample with Trizol reagent. The libraries were amplified in two PCR steps, and the second step added a second sample barcode and Illumina TruSeq adapters. Libraries were sequenced on an Illumina NovaSeq with 2 x 150 bp paired-end reads. The study's processing was this. Reads were demultiplexed and collapsed into UMI-guided consensus sequences with migec v1.2.7. Using mixcr v2.1.11, the UMI consensuses were aligned to TRA and TRB V and J templates and assembled into clonotypes. Expanded or contracted clonotypes were those called significant by both edgeR and NoisET, with noise models trained on biological replicates. For edgeR calls, a false discovery rate-adjusted p below 0.01 and a log2 fold-change threshold of 1 were applied. As an exploratory analysis of dynamics, PCA with hierarchical clustering was applied to max-normalized trajectories of the 1000 most abundant clonotypes. Separately sequenced CD4+ and CD8+ repertoires were used to assign the CD4 or CD8 phenotype of responding clones. TCRdb reprocessed the public reads (quality trimming at Q25 with fastp, clone calling with MiXCR) and kept in-frame beta chains. One record per CDR3 amino acid sequence lists the most common genes and DNA. TCRdb assigned the V and J calls; the authors' analysis was not used. Within this sample are fewer than 70,000 distinct CDR3 sequences, with 8% to 10% of them counted one time only. More than 0.95% of the sample comes from the top ten.

From cysteine to phenylalanine, the CDR3 is 12 amino acids long. Only the CDR3 part of the read is kept: 36 bases, read in frame from the first base. The V and J ends are trimmed by 6 bases and 6 bases, leaving 8 bases between them. This sequence originates from a man aged 18-30 years who had mild COVID-19 (a few samples of this study predate the infection). The sample titles of this study are shuffled in the database, so cell type and time point are left out; the donor was told from shared clones. The specimen sequenced was PBMCs or a T cell subset sorted from them (not recorded which). Recombination joined TRBV12-3 or TRBV12-4 with TRBJ2-2, with the D segment possibly TRBD1 or TRBD2, each aligning over 6 bases. CDR3 protein: CASRGGAGELFF. Read as DNA, the sequence is TGTGCCAGCAGGGGGGGCGCCGGGGAGCTGTTTTTT.